The rows below give T cell receptor beta chains drawn from one sample of a study of early T cells in non-severe SARS-CoV-2 infection. TCRdb reprocessed the 5' RACE reads via MiXCR and lists one record per CDR3 protein. The profile shows about 98,000 distinct CDR3 sequences, approximately 11% of them singletons. The sample consisted of whole blood. Receptors were obtained from an adult who was a healthcare worker with PCR-confirmed SARS-CoV-2 infection or an uninfected control (not recorded which). Each CDR3 is given with its conserved first and last residue. Fields, in order: J gene, clone size, V gene, D gene, CDR3 protein, CDR3 DNA. D genes are given only for firm matches. Where a row states a size, it is once, few, many or the class of an expanded clone; other rows omit it.

J gene: TRBJ1-2; clone size: many; V gene: TRBV28; D gene: NA; CDR3 protein: CASSSSGTEKSYTF; CDR3 DNA: TGTGCCAGCAGTTCCTCCGGGACGGAGAAAAGCTACACCTTC
J gene: TRBJ2-3; clone size: NA; V gene: TRBV5-1; D gene: TRBD1; CDR3 protein: CASSLADRGQADTQYF; CDR3 DNA: TGCGCCAGCAGCTTGGCGGACAGGGGGCAGGCAGATACGCAGTATTTT
J gene: TRBJ1-3; clone size: many; V gene: TRBV7-6; D gene: NA; CDR3 protein: CASSLEFGEFGNTIYF; CDR3 DNA: TGTGCCAGCAGCTTAGAGTTTGGGGAGTTTGGAAACACCATATATTTT
J gene: TRBJ1-1; clone size: many; V gene: TRBV27; D gene: NA; CDR3 protein: CASSLSGRMNTEAFF; CDR3 DNA: TGTGCCAGCAGTTTATCTGGCAGAATGAACACTGAAGCTTTCTTT
J gene: TRBJ2-2; clone size: many; V gene: TRBV24-1; D gene: NA; CDR3 protein: CATSDFIGELFF; CDR3 DNA: TGTGCCACCAGTGATTTTATCGGGGAGCTGTTTTTT
J gene: TRBJ1-1; clone size: NA; V gene: TRBV9; D gene: TRBD1; CDR3 protein: CASSVRDSPSTEAFF; CDR3 DNA: TGTGCCAGCAGCGTACGGGACAGTCCTTCCACTGAAGCTTTCTTT
J gene: TRBJ2-1; clone size: few; V gene: TRBV5-6; D gene: TRBD2; CDR3 protein: CASTSLAGENYNEQFF; CDR3 DNA: TGTGCCAGCACCTCACTAGCGGGAGAAAACTACAATGAGCAGTTCTTC
J gene: TRBJ2-1; clone size: many; V gene: TRBV3-1; D gene: TRBD2; CDR3 protein: CASSQGKRGLDVDNEQFF; CDR3 DNA: TGTGCCAGCAGCCAAGGAAAGCGGGGGCTAGATGTGGACAATGAGCAGTTCTTC
J gene: TRBJ2-5; clone size: many; V gene: TRBV6-2/TRBV6-3; D gene: NA; CDR3 protein: CASSYWSYDGQTQYF; CDR3 DNA: TGTGCCAGCAGTTATTGGTCCTACGATGGGCAGACCCAGTACTTC
J gene: TRBJ2-6; clone size: many; V gene: TRBV6-6; D gene: NA; CDR3 protein: CASSFSGANVLTF; CDR3 DNA: TGTGCCAGCAGTTTCTCTGGGGCCAACGTCCTGACTTTC
J gene: TRBJ2-7; clone size: many; V gene: TRBV7-9; D gene: TRBD2; CDR3 protein: CASSRGTSGFYEQYF; CDR3 DNA: TGTGCCAGCAGCCGCGGGACTAGCGGTTTCTACGAGCAGTACTTC
J gene: TRBJ2-2; clone size: NA; V gene: TRBV3-1; D gene: NA; CDR3 protein: CASSPPFGVTGELFF; CDR3 DNA: TGTGCCAGCAGCCCCCCGTTTGGTGTCACCGGGGAGCTGTTTTTT
J gene: TRBJ1-4; clone size: many; V gene: TRBV4-2; D gene: NA; CDR3 protein: CASSQEGAVEKLFF; CDR3 DNA: TGTGCCAGCAGCCAAGAGGGGGCAGTAGAAAAACTGTTTTTT
J gene: TRBJ2-7; clone size: many; V gene: TRBV2; D gene: NA; CDR3 protein: CASSGHRGSVSYEQYF; CDR3 DNA: TGTGCCAGCAGTGGGCACCGGGGCAGCGTATCCTACGAGCAGTACTTC
J gene: TRBJ1-1; clone size: many; V gene: TRBV20-1; D gene: NA; CDR3 protein: CSVGGRTEAFF; CDR3 DNA: TGCAGTGTCGGGGGTCGAACTGAAGCTTTCTTT
J gene: TRBJ1-2; clone size: many; V gene: TRBV28; D gene: TRBD1; CDR3 protein: CASSVTGGPYGYTF; CDR3 DNA: TGTGCCAGCAGTGTCACAGGGGGCCCCTATGGCTACACCTTC
J gene: TRBJ2-1; clone size: few; V gene: TRBV12-3/TRBV12-4; D gene: NA; CDR3 protein: CASSLQRYRDEQFF; CDR3 DNA: TGTGCCAGCAGTCTACAGAGGTACCGCGATGAGCAGTTCTTC
J gene: TRBJ2-5; clone size: NA; V gene: TRBV5-1; D gene: NA; CDR3 protein: CASSFTPGQRPETQYF; CDR3 DNA: TGCGCCAGCAGCTTCACACCAGGACAAAGACCTGAGACCCAGTACTTC
J gene: TRBJ2-7; clone size: many; V gene: TRBV12-3/TRBV12-4; D gene: NA; CDR3 protein: CASSLGAGDLYEQYF; CDR3 DNA: TGTGCCAGCAGTTTAGGGGCAGGCGACCTCTACGAGCAGTACTTC
J gene: TRBJ2-7; clone size: many; V gene: TRBV6-1; D gene: NA; CDR3 protein: CASRTVGYEQYF; CDR3 DNA: TGTGCCAGCAGGACAGTTGGTTACGAGCAGTACTTC
J gene: TRBJ1-1; clone size: many; V gene: TRBV11-2; D gene: NA; CDR3 protein: CASSRRGPQNTEAFF; CDR3 DNA: TGTGCCAGCAGCCGCCGGGGCCCCCAAAACACTGAAGCTTTCTTT
J gene: TRBJ1-2; clone size: NA; V gene: TRBV4-2; D gene: TRBD1; CDR3 protein: CASSQGDRANGYTF; CDR3 DNA: TGTGCCAGCAGCCAAGGGGACAGGGCCAATGGCTACACCTTC
J gene: TRBJ1-5; clone size: NA; V gene: TRBV2; D gene: NA; CDR3 protein: CASSAEGNNQPQHF; CDR3 DNA: TGTGCCAGCAGTGCAGAGGGGAACAATCAGCCCCAGCATTTT
J gene: TRBJ2-1; clone size: many; V gene: TRBV4-2; D gene: NA; CDR3 protein: CASSHPLPRDGEQFF; CDR3 DNA: TGTGCCAGCAGCCACCCTCTACCTCGGGACGGGGAGCAGTTCTTC
J gene: TRBJ1-4; clone size: many; V gene: TRBV27; D gene: TRBD1; CDR3 protein: CASSLRRDRGPPTNEKLFF; CDR3 DNA: TGTGCCAGCAGTTTAAGGCGGGACAGGGGACCACCAACTAATGAAAAACTGTTTTTT
J gene: TRBJ2-1; clone size: few; V gene: TRBV4-1; D gene: NA; CDR3 protein: CASSQRPGTGGNNEQFF; CDR3 DNA: TGCGCCAGCAGCCAGAGACCCGGGACTGGGGGGAACAATGAGCAGTTCTTC
J gene: TRBJ1-2; clone size: NA; V gene: TRBV6-1; D gene: TRBD1; CDR3 protein: CATRDRFSNYGYTF; CDR3 DNA: TGTGCCACCCGGGACAGGTTCTCTAACTATGGCTACACCTTC
J gene: TRBJ2-1; clone size: NA; V gene: TRBV7-3; D gene: NA; CDR3 protein: CASSPGTMSYNEQFF; CDR3 DNA: TGTGCCAGCAGCCCCGGGACAATGTCCTACAATGAGCAGTTCTTC
J gene: TRBJ1-2; clone size: NA; V gene: TRBV20-1; D gene: NA; CDR3 protein: CSAPDSAPPYGYTF; CDR3 DNA: TGCAGTGCTCCAGACAGTGCCCCCCCCTATGGCTACACCTTC
J gene: TRBJ1-6; clone size: NA; V gene: TRBV20-1; D gene: NA; CDR3 protein: CSARPSPGANNSPLHF; CDR3 DNA: TGCAGTGCTAGACCGTCCCCGGGGGCCAATAATTCACCCCTCCACTTT
J gene: TRBJ2-7; clone size: many; V gene: TRBV12-3/TRBV12-4; D gene: TRBD2; CDR3 protein: CASSRGGFYEQYF; CDR3 DNA: TGTGCCAGCAGTCGGGGGGGGTTTTACGAGCAGTACTTC
J gene: TRBJ2-3; clone size: NA; V gene: TRBV7-3; D gene: NA; CDR3 protein: CASSEEGGPTDTQYF; CDR3 DNA: TGTGCCAGCAGCGAAGAGGGGGGGCCAACAGATACGCAGTATTTT
J gene: TRBJ1-5; clone size: NA; V gene: TRBV19; D gene: NA; CDR3 protein: CASSRGWGNSNQPQHF; CDR3 DNA: TGTGCCAGTAGTCGGGGGTGGGGAAATAGCAATCAGCCCCAGCATTTT